This TCR beta chain came from a study of cytomegalovirus exposure and HLA in healthy donors. Study-level findings and limits: A missense variant in DCLRE1C was later tied to TCR beta V- and J-gene trimming. Confirmation was obtained in vitro that a few CMV-associated chains are specific for CMV antigens.

Use of 60 Vbeta and 13 Jbeta primers characterized the PCR. Assay: immunoSEQ multiplex PCR; the TCRdb copy retains only in-frame clones and omits some. The profile covers about 150,000 clones, with 55% to 70% appearing a single time and around 3% taken by the ten largest. As concerns this clone: The antigen is undetermined.

The V and J ends lost 4 bases and 3 bases respectively, with 18 bases between them. CDR1 MNHEY and CDR2 SMNVEV come from the germline V gene (reference sequence). The CDR3 loop spans 17 amino acids. The sequencing input was PBMCs. This TCR was recovered from a woman aged 30 to 39 in good health and CMV-seropositive. The rearrangement joins TRBV27 to TRBJ1-4; a weak D match, TRBD1 (5 bases). CDR3: CASSSLVRTSANEKLFF. DNA of the CDR3: TGTGCCAGCAGTTCTCTGGTACGGACAAGCGCTAATGAAAAACTGTTTTTT.